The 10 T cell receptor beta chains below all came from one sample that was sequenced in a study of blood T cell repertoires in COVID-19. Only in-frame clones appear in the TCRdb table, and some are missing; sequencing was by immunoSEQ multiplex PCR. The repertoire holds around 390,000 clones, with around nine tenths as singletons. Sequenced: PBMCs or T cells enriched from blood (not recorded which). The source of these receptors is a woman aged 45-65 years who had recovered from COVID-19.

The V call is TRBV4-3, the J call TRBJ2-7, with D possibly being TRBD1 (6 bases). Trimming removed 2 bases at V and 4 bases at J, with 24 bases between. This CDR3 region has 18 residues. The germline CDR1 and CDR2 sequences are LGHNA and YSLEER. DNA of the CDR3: TGCGCCAGCAGCCAAATAATTTCTTTAAAGGGGGACGGATACGAGCAGTACTTC. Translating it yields CASSQIISLKGDGYEQYF.

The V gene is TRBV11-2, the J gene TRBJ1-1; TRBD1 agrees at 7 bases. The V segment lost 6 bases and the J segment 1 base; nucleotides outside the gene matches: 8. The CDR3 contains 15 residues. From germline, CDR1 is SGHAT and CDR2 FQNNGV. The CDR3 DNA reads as TGTGCCAGCAGGTACGCAGGGGGAGCGAACACTGAAGCTTTCTTT. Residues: CASRYAGGANTEAFF.

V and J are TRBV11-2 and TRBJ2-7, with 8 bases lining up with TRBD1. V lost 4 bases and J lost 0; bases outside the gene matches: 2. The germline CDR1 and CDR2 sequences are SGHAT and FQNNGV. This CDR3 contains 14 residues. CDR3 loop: CASSYGQGSYEQYF. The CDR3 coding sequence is TGTGCCAGCAGCTACGGACAGGGCTCCTACGAGCAGTACTTC.

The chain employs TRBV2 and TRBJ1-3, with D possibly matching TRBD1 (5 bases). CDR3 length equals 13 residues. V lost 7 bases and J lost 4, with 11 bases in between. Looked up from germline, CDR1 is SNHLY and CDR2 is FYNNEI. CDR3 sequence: CASMQGTGNTIYF. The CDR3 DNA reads TGTGCCAGCATGCAGGGAACCGGAAACACCATATATTTT.

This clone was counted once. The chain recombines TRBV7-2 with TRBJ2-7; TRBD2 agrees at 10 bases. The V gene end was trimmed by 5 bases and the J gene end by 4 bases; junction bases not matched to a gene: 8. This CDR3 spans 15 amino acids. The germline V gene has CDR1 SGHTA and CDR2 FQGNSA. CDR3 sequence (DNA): TGTGCCAGCAGCAGGTCCTCTAGCGGGGGTTACGAGCAGTACTTC. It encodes CASSRSSSGGYEQYF.

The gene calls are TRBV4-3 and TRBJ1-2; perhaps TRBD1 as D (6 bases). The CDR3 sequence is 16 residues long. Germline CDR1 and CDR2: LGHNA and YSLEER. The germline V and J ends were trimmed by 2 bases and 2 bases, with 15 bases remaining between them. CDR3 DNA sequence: TGCGCCAGCAGCCAACTCCTCGGGACAAGGAACTATGGCTACACCTTC. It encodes CASSQLLGTRNYGYTF.

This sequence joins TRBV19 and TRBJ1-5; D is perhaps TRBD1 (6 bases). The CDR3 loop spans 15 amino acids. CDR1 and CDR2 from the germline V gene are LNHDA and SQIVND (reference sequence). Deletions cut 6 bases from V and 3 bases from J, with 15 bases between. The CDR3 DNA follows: TGTGCCAGTAGAGGGACATCGGGTTCCAATCAGCCCCAGCATTTT. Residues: CASRGTSGSNQPQHF.

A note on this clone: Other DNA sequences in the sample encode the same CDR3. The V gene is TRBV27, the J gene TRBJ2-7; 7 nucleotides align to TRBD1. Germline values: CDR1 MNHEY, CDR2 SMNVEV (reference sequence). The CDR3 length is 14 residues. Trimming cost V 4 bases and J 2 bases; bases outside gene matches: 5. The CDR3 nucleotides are TGTGCCAGCAGTTCAGGTCAGGGGGCCTACGAGCAGTACTTC. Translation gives CASSSGQGAYEQYF.

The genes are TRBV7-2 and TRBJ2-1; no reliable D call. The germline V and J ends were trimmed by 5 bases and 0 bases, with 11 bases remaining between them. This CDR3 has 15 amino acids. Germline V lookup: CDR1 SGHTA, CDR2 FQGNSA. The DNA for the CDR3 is TGTGCCAGCAGCATGACATCAAGCTCCTACAATGAGCAGTTCTTC. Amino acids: CASSMTSSSYNEQFF.

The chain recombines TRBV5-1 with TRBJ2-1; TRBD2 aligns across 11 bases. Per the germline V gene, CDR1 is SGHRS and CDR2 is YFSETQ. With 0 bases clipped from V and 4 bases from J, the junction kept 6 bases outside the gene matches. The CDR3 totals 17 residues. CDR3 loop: CASSLGGLAVVYNEQFF. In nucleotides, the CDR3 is TGCGCCAGCAGCTTGGGGGGACTAGCGGTCGTATACAATGAGCAGTTCTTC.